Listed below are T cell receptor beta chains from one sample, sequenced in a study of graft-versus-host responses after intestinal transplantation. The data were produced by immunoSEQ multiplex PCR, yet TCRdb's version contains in-frame clones alone and is incomplete. The sample lists tens of thousands of clones, roughly 90% occurring once. Material: ileum tissue, obtained 357 days after transplant. Receptors originate from a human patient who received an intestinal transplant, so some T cells may come from the graft donor. Both conserved end residues are part of each CDR3. Fields, in order: CDR3 protein, clone size, J gene, V gene. Not all rows give a size; the values are once, few, many and, for expanded clones, a class.

CDR3: CATSRGPRWDGDTEAFF; size: -; J: TRBJ1-1; V: TRBV15
CDR3: CASSHVGGNEQFF; size: -; J: TRBJ2-1; V: TRBV4-2
CDR3: CASSLSPATAQETQYF; size: -; J: TRBJ2-5; V: TRBV28
CDR3: CASSMSSPSGQETQYF; size: -; J: TRBJ2-5; V: TRBV5-1
CDR3: CSARDRDGYTF; size: -; J: TRBJ1-2; V: TRBV20-1
CDR3: CASSPREFGETQYF; size: -; J: TRBJ2-5; V: TRBV5-4
CDR3: CSASWGEQFF; size: -; J: TRBJ2-1; V: TRBV20-1
CDR3: CASSGHTEAFF; size: -; J: TRBJ1-1; V: TRBV6-6
CDR3: CASSPPGTSGNEQFF; size: -; J: TRBJ2-1; V: TRBV11-2
CDR3: CASSEGVKQPQHF; size: -; J: TRBJ1-5; V: TRBV6-1
CDR3: CASSPSSGDGQPQHF; size: once; J: TRBJ1-5; V: TRBV6-1
CDR3: CASSYLASGEQFF; size: -; J: TRBJ2-1; V: TRBV5-1
CDR3: CAISERSFYEQYF; size: few; J: TRBJ2-7; V: TRBV10-3
CDR3: CSVGWGLSYEQYF; size: -; J: TRBJ2-7; V: TRBV29-1
CDR3: CASKTGSENTEAFF; size: -; J: TRBJ1-1; V: TRBV18
CDR3: CASSWTSENTGELFF; size: -; J: TRBJ2-2; V: TRBV6-6
CDR3: CANGDRGPKGRSEAFF; size: -; J: TRBJ1-1; V: TRBV5-1
CDR3: CASSYGTSGRANEQFF; size: -; J: TRBJ2-1; V: TRBV6-5
CDR3: CASSRDSKAFF; size: few; J: TRBJ1-1; V: TRBV5-1
CDR3: CASSTHSGQKQKMNTEAFF; size: -; J: TRBJ1-1; V: TRBV7-3
CDR3: CASRATGPRYTQYF; size: -; J: TRBJ2-3; V: TRBV7-2
CDR3: CASSLTGTSGQYF; size: -; J: TRBJ2-7; V: TRBV7-3
CDR3: CASSEGGAAQPQHF; size: -; J: TRBJ1-5; V: TRBV2
CDR3: CSVEGDTQYF; size: -; J: TRBJ2-3; V: TRBV29-1
CDR3: CASSLVRTEAFF; size: -; J: TRBJ1-1; V: TRBV7-9
CDR3: CASSSGTGGYEQYF; size: -; J: -; V: TRBV6-5
CDR3: CASSITGIHEQYF; size: -; J: TRBJ2-7; V: TRBV7-9
CDR3: CASSPTRQGLSYGYTF; size: -; J: TRBJ1-2; V: TRBV6-4
CDR3: CASSLGQGVSETQYF; size: -; J: TRBJ2-5; V: TRBV5-1
CDR3: CASSIRQENTEAFF; size: -; J: TRBJ1-1; V: TRBV9
CDR3: CASSAQGGQETQYF; size: -; J: TRBJ2-5; V: TRBV9
CDR3: CATSGWTSGLMDEQFF; size: -; J: TRBJ2-1; V: TRBV15
CDR3: CAWEGAENTEAFF; size: -; J: TRBJ1-1; V: TRBV30
CDR3: CASSKNGDYGYTF; size: -; J: TRBJ1-2; V: TRBV5-1
CDR3: CASSPGNIQYF; size: -; J: TRBJ2-4; V: TRBV19
CDR3: CASSASGTGNYGYTF; size: -; J: TRBJ1-2; V: TRBV9
CDR3: CASTRIRTGLNTEAFF; size: -; J: TRBJ1-1; V: TRBV19
CDR3: CASSTGADTQYF; size: few; J: TRBJ2-3; V: TRBV11-2
CDR3: CASSGGEAFF; size: -; J: TRBJ1-1; V: TRBV2
CDR3: CASSLRTGQETQYF; size: -; J: TRBJ2-5; V: TRBV4-1
CDR3: CASSLALVDEQYF; size: -; J: TRBJ2-7; V: TRBV5-6
CDR3: CASSPGRDSGNTIYF; size: -; J: TRBJ1-3; V: TRBV6-6